Presented here are 18 T cell receptor beta chains from one specimen sequenced in a study of regulatory T cells in long-lasting Graves disease. CDR3 regions were amplified by Arm-PCR using iRepertoire HTBI primers to build TCR beta libraries. TCRdb fed the multiplex PCR reads into MiXCR, producing one record per CDR3 protein. The sample shows about 430,000 distinct CDR3 sequences, about 21% of them seen only once. The sample's time point: persistent/refractory GD, antithyroid drugs over 5 years with positive TRAb. The TCR library was made from RNA extracted from PBMCs. The material sequenced was peripheral blood mononuclear cells (PBMCs), taken when the disease was refractory, from a patient treated with antithyroid drugs. The receptors originated from a female donor with Graves disease.

V and J are TRBV19 and TRBJ2-5; maybe TRBD2 (5 bases). Per germline, CDR1 LNHDA and CDR2 SQIVND (reference sequence). V gave up 3 bases and J gave up 5 bases, with 10 bases separating them. The CDR3 consists of 13 residues. This CDR3 reads CASSMSGGETQYF. CDR3 DNA sequence: TGTGCCAGTAGTATGTCCGGCGGGGAGACCCAGTACTTC.

This clonotype was seen more than once but under ten times. The V call is TRBV3-1, the J call TRBJ2-2, with D possibly being TRBD2 (6 bases). CDR3 size: 17 residues. Germline CDR1 and CDR2: LGHDT and YNNKEL (reference sequence). The ends were cut back, 1 base at V and 2 bases at J, with 14 bases in the middle. The CDR3, as DNA: TGTGCCAGCAGCCAAGCTTTGTGGGGGGATAACACCGGGGAGCTGTTTTTT. Its translation is CASSQALWGDNTGELFF. The whole variable domain, filled in from reference TRBV3-1 and TRBJ2-2, reads DTAVSQTPKYLVTQMGNDKSIKCEQNLGHDTMYWYKQDSKKFLKIMFSYNNKELIINETVPNRFSPKSPDKAHLNLHINSLELGDSAVYFCASSQALWGDNTGELFFGEGSRLTVL.

The genes are TRBV20-1 and TRBJ1-1, with D maybe TRBD1 (5 bases). CDR3 length equals 13 residues. Trimming cost V 6 bases and J 0 bases, with 11 bases left between them. Germline CDR1 and CDR2: DFQATT and SNEGSKA (reference sequence). The CDR3: CSAQGRMNTEAFF. The CDR3 bases are TGCAGTGCGCAGGGACGGATGAACACTGAAGCTTTCTTT.

This clonotype was counted a few times. A clone one base away is much larger, so this may be a read error. This chain connects TRBV6-1 to TRBJ1-2, with D unclear. The CDR3 covers 14 residues. CDR1 MNHNS and CDR2 SASEGT come from the germline V gene. Here the CDR3 reads CASSNSGSGYDYTF. CDR3 coding DNA: TGTGCCAGCAGTAACAGTGGGTCCGGCTATGACTACACCTTC.

This clonotype was counted at least ten times. The chain joins TRBV7-2 to TRBJ2-7, with D possibly being TRBD1 (5 bases). CDR1 and CDR2 from the germline V gene are SGHTA and FQGNSA. Trimming took 1 base from V and 0 from J, leaving 7 bases between them. This CDR3 is 14 amino acids long. The CDR3, as DNA: TGTGCCAGCAGCTTAGGACAGAGCTCCTACGAGCAGTACTTC. Translating gives CASSLGQSSYEQYF.

The sample holds one count of this clonotype. A much larger clone differs by one base, so this may be a read error. The CDR3 nucleotides read TGTGACATCACTGAGACGACGGGACTAGCGGGCGAAGGGTACTTC. Amino acids: CDITETTGLAGEGYF. The chain joins TRBV10-3 to TRBJ2-7; TRBD2 matches 12 bases. The CDR3 is made up of 15 amino acids. CDR1 and CDR2 from the germline V gene are ENHRY and SYGVKD.

The gene calls are TRBV7-9 and TRBJ2-3; the D is unclear. CDR1 is SEHNR, CDR2 FQNEAQ, per germline (reference sequence). Trimming removed 3 bases at V and 4 bases at J, with 8 bases between. The length of the CDR3 is 13 residues. CDR3 residues: CASSLIGPDTQYF. CDR3 coding DNA: TGTGCCAGCAGCTTGATCGGGCCAGATACGCAGTATTTT.

This clonotype was seen repeatedly, ten times or more. The chain has TRBV2 and TRBJ1-1; D remains ambiguous. This CDR3 has 14 amino acids. Trimming removed 7 bases at V and 2 bases at J, with 14 bases between. Germline V gene sequence: CDR1 SNHLY, CDR2 FYNNEI. The CDR3 loop reads CASTPGLQNTEAFF. CDR3 sequence (DNA): TGTGCCAGCACTCCCGGGCTCCAAAACACTGAAGCTTTCTTT.

The chain links TRBV7-9 to TRBJ2-7, with D perhaps matching TRBD1 (5 bases). The CDR3 contains 14 residues. Germline V gene data show CDR1 as SEHNR and CDR2 as FQNEAQ (reference sequence). V was shortened by 4 bases and J by 6 bases, with 16 bases between the two germline ends. The CDR3 nucleotides are TGTGCCAGCAGCTCGGAGTTCAGGGCGTCCGAGCAGTACTTC. Translating it yields CASSSEFRASEQYF.

Ten or more counts support this clonotype. The chain combines TRBV12-5 with TRBJ2-5, with D tentatively TRBD1 (6 bases). CDR3 length: 15 residues. Germline CDR1 reads LGHNT; CDR2 reads FRNRAP. Trimming took off 7 bases at V and 1 base at J, with 16 bases between the two ends. The DNA for the CDR3 is TGTGCTAGTGCCTCGCCGGGACACATCCAAGAGACCCAGTACTTC. Translation: CASASPGHIQETQYF.

This clonotype has only a few counts. Here the CDR3 reads CASSIGGGPRETQYF. The CDR3 DNA sequence: TGTGCCAGTAGTATCGGGGGAGGGCCGAGAGAGACCCAGTACTTC. This chain connects TRBV19 to TRBJ2-5, with 7 nucleotides matching TRBD2. CDR3 length: 15 amino acids. V lost 3 bases, J lost 4 bases, and 8 bases stayed unmatched. Germline V gene data show CDR1 as LNHDA and CDR2 as SQIVND (reference sequence). The full variable domain, with the rest looked up from reference TRBV19 and TRBJ2-5, is DGGITQSPKYLFRKEGQNVTLSCEQNLNHDAMYWYRQDPGQGLRLIYYSQIVNDFQKGDIAEGYSVSREKKESFPLTVTSAQKNPTAFYLCASSIGGGPRETQYFGPGTRLLVL.

This clonotype was observed many times. The J gene is TRBJ1-1, the V gene TRBV11-2; D not resolved. Germline V lookup: CDR1 SGHAT, CDR2 FQNNGV. CDR3 length equals 15 residues. Trimming stripped 3 bases from V and 4 bases from J, with 15 bases between. This CDR3 is CASSFDGLAGTEAFF. DNA for the CDR3: TGTGCCAGCAGCTTCGACGGGTTGGCGGGCACTGAAGCTTTCTTT. The full variable domain, completed using reference TRBV11-2 and TRBJ1-1, is EAGVAQSPRYKIIEKRQSVAFWCNPISGHATLYWYQQILGQGPKLLIQFQNNGVVDDSQLPKDRFSAERLKGVDSTLKIQPAKLEDSAVYLCASSFDGLAGTEAFFGQGTRLTVV.

There are a few counts of this clonotype. The V call is TRBV5-4, the J call TRBJ2-7; no firm D call. The germline gives CDR1 SGHNT, CDR2 YYREEE (reference sequence). This CDR3 comprises 15 residues. V dropped 0 bases and J dropped 0 bases, with 10 bases sitting between them. The chain's CDR3 is CASSLGAGPSYEQYF. CDR3 bases: TGTGCCAGCAGCTTGGGGGCCGGACCCTCCTACGAGCAGTACTTC.

The V call is TRBV6-2 or TRBV6-3, the J call TRBJ2-7; 7 bases match TRBD1. The trim removed 6 bases at V and 3 bases at J, leaving 20 bases unmatched. Germline CDR1 reads MNHEY; CDR2 reads SVGEGT. The CDR3 is 18 residues long. CDR3 DNA sequence: TGTGCCAGCAGATGGGACAGAGAACCTAGGGCTTCCCTCTACGAGCAGTACTTC. Encoded protein: CASRWDREPRASLYEQYF.

The chain joins TRBV7-9 to TRBJ2-2; no definite D call. V was trimmed by 1 base and J by 7 bases, leaving 10 bases between them. The CDR3 has 14 residues. The germline gives CDR1 SEHNR, CDR2 FQNEAQ (reference sequence). The CDR3 sequence: CASSLDYRGGELFF. The DNA for the CDR3 is TGTGCCAGCAGCTTAGATTATAGAGGCGGGGAGCTGTTTTTT.

This clonotype was seen many times. The V gene is TRBV20-1, the J gene TRBJ1-1; 12 bases line up with TRBD1. J lost 5 bases, V lost 7 bases, and 5 bases had no gene match. Germline CDR1 DFQATT, CDR2 SNEGSKA (reference sequence). The CDR3 is 13 residues long. CDR3 DNA: TGCAGTGGGGGACAGGGGGCCAAAACTGAAGCTTTCTTT. Its protein is CSGGQGAKTEAFF.

The CDR3 DNA follows: TGTGCCAGTAGTCCGTGGGACAGGGACACCGGGGAGCTGTTTTTT. Translated, it gives CASSPWDRDTGELFF. V usage is TRBV19 and J usage is TRBJ2-2; 9 bases fit TRBD1. The CDR3 is 15 amino acids. V was clipped by 5 bases and J by 3 bases; unmatched bases: 4. Germline V gene lookup returns CDR1 LNHDA and CDR2 SQIVND (reference sequence). The whole variable domain, remainder taken from reference TRBV19 and TRBJ2-2, is DGGITQSPKYLFRKEGQNVTLSCEQNLNHDAMYWYRQDPGQGLRLIYYSQIVNDFQKGDIAEGYSVSREKKESFPLTVTSAQKNPTAFYLCASSPWDRDTGELFFGEGSRLTVL.

About this clonotype: A read error may explain this, as a much larger clone is one base away. This chain uses TRBV2 with TRBJ1-5; the match to TRBD1 covers 8 bases. The CDR3 has 14 residues. J was trimmed by 2 bases and V by 8 bases; bases with no gene match: 5. Germline CDR1 is SNHLY and CDR2 is FYNNEI. The CDR3 reads CASCVQGGNQPQHF. CDR3 bases: TGTGCCAGCTGTGTACAGGGGGGCAATCAGCCCCAGCATTTT.